Below, one T cell receptor (beta chain) is given with its context. Its matching antigen is unknown. Together with a sample-barcoded 5' primer, a J-beta primer mix was included in a second PCR lasting about 6 to 11 cycles. Every sample returned 2.5 million or more CDR3-containing paired-end reads. TCRdb passed the 5' RACE reads through MiXCR, listing each CDR3 protein once. The sample includes around 1.5 million distinct CDR3 sequences, roughly 40% of them seen just once. This sample stems from a study of blood T cells in healthy people across ages. For the study at large: About one barcoded TCR beta cDNA was captured per two T cells. General observations from the study: Relative to aged donors, long-lived donors carried more naive CD4+ cells and displayed higher diversity.

Germline lookup yields CDR1 MNHEY and CDR2 SMNVEV (reference sequence). The CDR3 runs to 12 residues. The germline V and J ends were trimmed by 5 bases and 12 bases, with 13 bases remaining between them. This sequence originates from a woman in her late teens or twenties in good health. The rearrangement uses TRBV27 and TRBJ1-4; D not resolved. What was sequenced was blood. The CDR3: CASSPPGRELFF. The CDR3 nucleotides read TGTGCCAGCAGTCCTCCGGGTCGGGAACTGTTTTTT. Drawing the rest from reference TRBV27 and TRBJ1-4, the complete variable domain is EAQVTQNPRYLITVTGKKLTVTCSQNMNHEYMSWYRQDPGLGLRQIYYSMNVEVTDKGDVPEGYKVSRKEKRNFPLILESPSPNQTSLYFCASSPPGRELFFGSGTQLSVL.